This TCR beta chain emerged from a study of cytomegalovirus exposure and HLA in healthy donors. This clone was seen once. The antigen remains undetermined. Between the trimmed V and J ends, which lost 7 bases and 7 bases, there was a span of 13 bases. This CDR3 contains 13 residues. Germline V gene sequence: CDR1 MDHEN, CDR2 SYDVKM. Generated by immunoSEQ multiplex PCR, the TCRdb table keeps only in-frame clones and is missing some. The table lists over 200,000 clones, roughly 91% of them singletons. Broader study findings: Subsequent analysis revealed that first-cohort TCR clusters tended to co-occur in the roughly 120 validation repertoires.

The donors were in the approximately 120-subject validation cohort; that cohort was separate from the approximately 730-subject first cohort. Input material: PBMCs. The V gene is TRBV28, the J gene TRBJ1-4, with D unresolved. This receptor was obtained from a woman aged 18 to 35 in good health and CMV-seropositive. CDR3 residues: CASTPHGIEKLFF. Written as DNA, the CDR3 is TGTGCCAGCACCCCGCACGGGATTGAAAAACTGTTTTTT. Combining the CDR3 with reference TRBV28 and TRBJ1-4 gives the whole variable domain DVKVTQSSRYLVKRTGEKVFLECVQDMDHENMFWYRQDPGLGLRLIYFSYDVKMKEKGDIPEGYSVSREKKERFSLILESASTNQTSMYLCASTPHGIEKLFFGSGTQLSVL.